These 17 T cell receptor beta chains were sequenced from one sample in a study of blood T cell repertoires in COVID-19. Profiling relied on immunoSEQ multiplex PCR, and the TCRdb table lists in-frame clones only, not all of them. The profile covers just over 250,000 clones, with about 91% appearing a single time and approximately 2.6% taken by the ten largest. Input material: peripheral blood. These receptors were collected from a person between 18 and 30 years old with COVID-19, enrolled during active disease.

The chain joins TRBV30 to TRBJ1-2; D is possibly TRBD1 (5 bases). The V gene's germline CDR1 is GTSNPN and CDR2 SVGIG (reference sequence). The V and J ends lost 4 bases and 8 bases respectively, with 17 bases between them. The CDR3 has 13 residues. DNA for the CDR3: TGTGCCTGGACGCTAGGGGCGCGGGAAGGCTACACCTTC. Translation gives CAWTLGAREGYTF.

The chain is built from TRBV7-2 and TRBJ1-2; D gene ambiguous. Germline V CDR1 and CDR2: SGHTA, FQGNSA. The CDR3 consists of 13 residues. Trimming removed 2 bases at V and 1 base at J, with 5 bases between. The CDR3 bases are TGTGCCAGCAGCTTATCAGATAACTATGGCTACACCTTC. Its translation is CASSLSDNYGYTF.

This chain connects TRBV4-3 to TRBJ2-7, with D unclear. Germline V gene lookup returns CDR1 LGHNA and CDR2 YSLEER. V dropped 0 bases and J dropped 0 bases, with 9 bases sitting between them. This CDR3 contains 15 residues. For the CDR3, the DNA is TGCGCCAGCAGCCAAGACAGCGCTAGCTCCTACGAGCAGTACTTC. It codes for CASSQDSASSYEQYF.

The rearrangement uses TRBV5-1 and TRBJ2-3; 9 nucleotides line up with TRBD2. Per germline, CDR1 SGHRS and CDR2 YFSETQ. V lost 5 bases, J lost 3 bases, and 4 bases stayed unmatched. This CDR3 is 14 amino acids long. The CDR3 loop is CASRGLAGTDTQYF. DNA for the CDR3: TGCGCCAGCAGGGGTCTAGCGGGAACAGATACGCAGTATTTT.

The rearrangement links TRBV9 to TRBJ2-3, with unresolved D. CDR1 and CDR2 (germline): SGDLS, YYNGEE. V shed 0 bases and J shed 4 bases, with 9 bases lying between them. This CDR3 has 14 residues. The CDR3 region has the DNA TGTGCCAGCAGCGTAGCTCCCTCCCCAGATACGCAGTATTTT. This codes for CASSVAPSPDTQYF.

This clone was seen only a few times. The chain is built from TRBV6-5 and TRBJ2-2; D is uncertain. Trimming removed 7 bases from V and 0 bases from J, with 9 bases in between. From germline, CDR1 is MNHEY and CDR2 SVGAGI. This CDR3 is built from 14 residues. CDR3 protein: CASNAAANTGELFF. DNA for the CDR3: TGTGCCAGCAATGCGGCAGCGAACACCGGGGAGCTGTTTTTT.

The chain uses TRBV5-6 and TRBJ1-2; 9 bases are a match to TRBD1. This CDR3 is 14 amino acids long. Germline V gene sequence: CDR1 SGHDT, CDR2 YYEEEE. V was pared by 3 bases and J by 5 bases, with 5 bases of the junction left unmatched. The CDR3 region has the DNA TGTGCCAGCAGCTCGGGACAGGGAGTTTATGGCTACACCTTC. As protein: CASSSGQGVYGYTF. Full variable domain (rest looked up from reference TRBV5-6 and TRBJ1-2): DAGVTQSPTHLIKTRGQQVTLRCSPKSGHDTVSWYQQALGQGPQFIFQYYEEEERQRGNFPDRFSGHQFPNYSSELNVNALLLGDSALYLCASSSGQGVYGYTFGSGTRLTVV.

The V gene is TRBV11-2, the J gene TRBJ1-1, with TRBD1 identical over 9 bases. Trimming took 5 bases from V and 1 from J; bases not matched to a gene: 2. The CDR3 sequence is 14 residues long. CDR1 is SGHAT, CDR2 FQNNGV, per germline. The CDR3 region is CASSMGQGNTEAFF. In DNA, the CDR3 is TGTGCCAGCAGCATGGGACAGGGGAACACTGAAGCTTTCTTT.

The chain combines TRBV19 with TRBJ2-3; TRBD2 agrees at 7 bases. The CDR3 is made up of 13 amino acids. Unmatched junction bases numbered 4, after V lost 6 bases and J lost 4 bases. CDR1 is LNHDA, CDR2 SQIVND, per germline (reference sequence). DNA of the CDR3: TGTGCCAGTAGCCAGACTAGCCCAGATACGCAGTATTTT. Translating gives CASSQTSPDTQYF.

CDR3 sequence: CASSSGQGNQPQHF. The CDR3 DNA sequence: TGTGCCAGCAGCTCTGGGCAGGGCAATCAGCCCCAGCATTTT. The V call is TRBV5-8, the J call TRBJ1-5, with unresolved D. CDR1 and CDR2 from the germline V gene are SGHTS and YDEGEE. This CDR3 region has 14 residues. V was pared by 3 bases and J by 2 bases, with 9 bases between.

The genes are TRBV19 and TRBJ2-5; tentative D call: TRBD2 (6 bases). Germline V gene data show CDR1 as LNHDA and CDR2 as SQIVND (reference sequence). The germline V and J ends were trimmed by 6 bases and 4 bases, with 15 bases remaining between them. The CDR3 has 14 amino acids. The CDR3 protein is CASSPGGGLETQYF. In nucleotides, the CDR3 is TGTGCCAGTAGCCCTGGGGGAGGACTAGAGACCCAGTACTTC.

The V gene is TRBV6-5, the J gene TRBJ2-5; D call uncertain. Germline assignment: CDR1 MNHEY and CDR2 SVGAGI. CDR3 size: 14 residues. V lost 1 base and J 1 base, leaving 7 bases between the germline ends. The CDR3 region is CASSYYSTQETQYF. The CDR3, as DNA: TGTGCCAGCAGTTACTACTCCACCCAAGAGACCCAGTACTTC.

The gene calls are TRBV11-3 and TRBJ2-7; 12 nucleotides match TRBD1. Germline CDR1 SGHNT, CDR2 YENEEA. The CDR3 contains 14 residues. With 5 bases clipped from V and 8 bases from J, the junction kept 7 bases outside the gene matches. This CDR3 is CASSAGTGGDQQYF. The CDR3 nucleotides read TGTGCCAGCAGCGCAGGGACAGGGGGCGATCAGCAGTACTTC.

The CDR3 reads CAISEGGYEQYF. The DNA of the CDR3 is TGTGCCATCAGTGAGGGCGGCTACGAGCAGTACTTC. The chain employs TRBV10-3 and TRBJ2-7; D call uncertain. From germline, CDR1 is ENHRY and CDR2 SYGVKD. The CDR3 covers 12 residues. The V end was cut by 2 bases, the J end by 3 bases, with 5 bases between.

The rearrangement links TRBV9 to TRBJ1-1; a possible D gene is TRBD1 (5 bases). The length of the CDR3 is 14 residues. Germline CDR1 reads SGDLS; CDR2 reads YYNGEE. V lost 0 bases and J lost 5, with 11 bases in between. This chain's CDR3 is CASSVDVRGTEAFF. CDR3 coding DNA: TGTGCCAGCAGCGTAGACGTTAGGGGAACTGAAGCTTTCTTT.

This chain joins TRBV5-5 and TRBJ2-7; 7 bases agree with TRBD1. J was trimmed by 5 bases and V by 4 bases; bases with no gene match: 9. The CDR3 is 14 residues long. The germline V gene encodes CDR1 SGHKS and CDR2 YYEKEE (reference sequence). The CDR3 DNA sequence: TGTGCCAGCAGCACCGGGACAGTTTTCGACGAGCAGTACTTC. As protein: CASSTGTVFDEQYF.

This clone was seen only once. The chain uses TRBV4-1 and TRBJ2-1, with 7 positions matching TRBD2. CDR3 size: 15 residues. Germline values: CDR1 MGHRA, CDR2 YSYEKL. Trimming at V came to 1 base and at J to 2 bases, leaving 2 bases not matched to a gene. In nucleotides, the CDR3 is TGCGCCAGCAGCCAAGTGAGCGGGACCTACAATGAGCAGTTCTTC. Translated, it gives CASSQVSGTYNEQFF.